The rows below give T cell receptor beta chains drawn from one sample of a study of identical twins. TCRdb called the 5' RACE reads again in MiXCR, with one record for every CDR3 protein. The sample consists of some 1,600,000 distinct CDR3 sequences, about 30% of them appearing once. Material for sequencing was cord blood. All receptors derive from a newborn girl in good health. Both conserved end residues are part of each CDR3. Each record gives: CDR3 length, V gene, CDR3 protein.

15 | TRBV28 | CASRSLREAKNIQYF
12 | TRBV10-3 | CAIGDSAAEQFF
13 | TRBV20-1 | CSAPGQGANEQFF
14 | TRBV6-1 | CASTGTSATDTQYF
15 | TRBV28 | CASSLETGETQPQHF
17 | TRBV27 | CASSVPTRDTLYNEQFF
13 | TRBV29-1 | CSAEILGSYEQYF
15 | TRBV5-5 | CASILSGGEGYEQYF
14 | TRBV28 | CASSFVLVNSPLHF
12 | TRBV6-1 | CASSDFLEEQYF
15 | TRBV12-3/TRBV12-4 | CASSQGLAGTNEQYF
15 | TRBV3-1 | CASSQDGTAIYGYTF
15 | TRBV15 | CATSSTLLGTYGYTF
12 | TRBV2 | CASSDTVETQYF
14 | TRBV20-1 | CSAYGGGPSETQYF
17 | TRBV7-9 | CASSSPAGWFSYDEQFF
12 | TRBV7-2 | CASSLSPGTQYF
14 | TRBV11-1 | CASSYRDRGYEQFF
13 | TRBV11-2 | CASSFQSRQPQHF
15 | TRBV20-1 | CSARDALIHTDTQYF
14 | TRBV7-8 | CASAQPGLTDTQYF
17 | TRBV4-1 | CASSQKSAGPYTDTQYF
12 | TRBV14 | CASSQVQGGYTF
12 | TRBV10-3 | CAISGTRETQYF
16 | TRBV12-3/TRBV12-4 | CASSLGGQGGFYEQYF
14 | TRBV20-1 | CSARDGSGTDTQYF
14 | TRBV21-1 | CASSKGGLCYGYTF
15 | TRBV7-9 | CASSTSGRADNEQFF
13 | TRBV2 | CASRGWGGYGYTF
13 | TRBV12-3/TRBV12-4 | CASRQGFDEKLFF
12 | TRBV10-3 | CAISFRSYEQYF
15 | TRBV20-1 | CSAPGQISRGNEQYF
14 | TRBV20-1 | CSALASGSSYEQYF
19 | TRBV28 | CASGSHRQGARIITNEQFF
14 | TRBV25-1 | CASSEYRVGSPLHF
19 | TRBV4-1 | CASSHIKTGTSRSTDTQYF
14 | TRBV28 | CASGLALGADTQYF
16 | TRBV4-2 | CASSQEGSSFGSPLHF
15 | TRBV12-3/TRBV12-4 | CASSPGLGVTDTQYF
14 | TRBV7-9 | CASSSTLGDTEAFF
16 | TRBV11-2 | CASSLRDLVNTGELFF
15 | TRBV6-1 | CASSEAPGHQETQYF
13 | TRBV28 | CASSPDSNYEQYF
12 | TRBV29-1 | CSIREGNYGYTF